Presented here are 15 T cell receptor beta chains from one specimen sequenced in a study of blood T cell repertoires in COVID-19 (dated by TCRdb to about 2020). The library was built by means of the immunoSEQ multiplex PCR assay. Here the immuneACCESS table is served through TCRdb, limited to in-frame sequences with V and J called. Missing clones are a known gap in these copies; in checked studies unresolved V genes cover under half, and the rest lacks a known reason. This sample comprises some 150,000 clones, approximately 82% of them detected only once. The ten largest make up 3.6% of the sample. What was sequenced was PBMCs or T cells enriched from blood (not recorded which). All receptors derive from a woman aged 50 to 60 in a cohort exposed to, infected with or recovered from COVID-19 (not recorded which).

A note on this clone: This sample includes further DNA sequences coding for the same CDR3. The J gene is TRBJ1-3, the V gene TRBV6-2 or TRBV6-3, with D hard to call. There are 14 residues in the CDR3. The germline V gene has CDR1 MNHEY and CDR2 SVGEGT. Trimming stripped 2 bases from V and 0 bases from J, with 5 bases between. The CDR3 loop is CASSYRGSGNTIYF. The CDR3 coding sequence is TGTGCCAGCAGTTACCGAGGCTCTGGAAACACCATATATTTT.

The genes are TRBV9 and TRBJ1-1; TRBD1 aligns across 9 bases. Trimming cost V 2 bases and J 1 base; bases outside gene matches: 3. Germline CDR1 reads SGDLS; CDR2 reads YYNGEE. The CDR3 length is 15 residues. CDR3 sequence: CASSVRTGENTEAFF. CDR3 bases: TGTGCCAGCAGCGTGCGGACAGGGGAGAACACTGAAGCTTTCTTT.

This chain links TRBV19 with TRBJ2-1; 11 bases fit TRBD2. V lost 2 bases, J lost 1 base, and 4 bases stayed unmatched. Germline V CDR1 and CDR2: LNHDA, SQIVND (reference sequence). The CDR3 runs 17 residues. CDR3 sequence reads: CASSILSGGDSYNEQFF. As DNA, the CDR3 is TGTGCCAGTAGTATACTTAGCGGGGGGGATTCCTACAATGAGCAGTTCTTC. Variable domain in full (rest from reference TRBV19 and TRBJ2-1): DGGITQSPKYLFRKEGQNVTLSCEQNLNHDAMYWYRQDPGQGLRLIYYSQIVNDFQKGDIAEGYSVSREKKESFPLTVTSAQKNPTAFYLCASSILSGGDSYNEQFFGPGTRLTVL.

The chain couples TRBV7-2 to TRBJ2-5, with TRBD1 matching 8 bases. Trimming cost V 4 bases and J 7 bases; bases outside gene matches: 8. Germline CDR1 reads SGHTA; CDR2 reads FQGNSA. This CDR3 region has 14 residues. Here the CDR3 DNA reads TGTGCCAGCAGCTACAGGGACAGGCCCCGGACCCAGTACTTC. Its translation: CASSYRDRPRTQYF.

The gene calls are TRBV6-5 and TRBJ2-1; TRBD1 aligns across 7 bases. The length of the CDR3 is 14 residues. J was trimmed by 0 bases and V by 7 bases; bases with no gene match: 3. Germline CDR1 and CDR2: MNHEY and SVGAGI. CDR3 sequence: CASTDRDSYNEQFF. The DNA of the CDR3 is TGTGCCAGCACCGACAGGGACTCCTACAATGAGCAGTTCTTC.

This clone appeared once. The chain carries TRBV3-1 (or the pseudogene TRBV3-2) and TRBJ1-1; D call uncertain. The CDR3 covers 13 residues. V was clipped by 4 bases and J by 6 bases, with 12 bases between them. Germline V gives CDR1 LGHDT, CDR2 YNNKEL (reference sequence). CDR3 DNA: TGTGCCAGCAGCCCCTCACAATTTTCTGAAGCTTTCTTT. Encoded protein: CASSPSQFSEAFF.

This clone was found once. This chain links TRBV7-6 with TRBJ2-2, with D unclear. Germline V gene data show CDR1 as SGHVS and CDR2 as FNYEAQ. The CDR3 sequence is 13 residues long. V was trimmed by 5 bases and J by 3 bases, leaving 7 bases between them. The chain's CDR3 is CASSNEYTGELFF. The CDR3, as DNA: TGTGCCAGCAGCAACGAGTACACCGGGGAGCTGTTTTTT.

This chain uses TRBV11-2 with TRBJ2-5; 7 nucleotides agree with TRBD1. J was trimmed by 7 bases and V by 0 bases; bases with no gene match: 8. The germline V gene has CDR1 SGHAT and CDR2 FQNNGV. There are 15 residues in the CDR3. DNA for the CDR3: TGTGCCAGCAGCTTAGATAGGGGGCAGTGGGCGACCCAGTACTTC. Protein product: CASSLDRGQWATQYF.

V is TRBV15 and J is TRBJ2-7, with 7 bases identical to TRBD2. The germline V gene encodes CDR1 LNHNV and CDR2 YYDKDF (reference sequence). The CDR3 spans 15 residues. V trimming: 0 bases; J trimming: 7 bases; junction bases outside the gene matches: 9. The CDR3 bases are TGTGCCACCAGCAGAGATGTTTCGGGGGGTCGGGAGCAGTACTTC. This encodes CATSRDVSGGREQYF.

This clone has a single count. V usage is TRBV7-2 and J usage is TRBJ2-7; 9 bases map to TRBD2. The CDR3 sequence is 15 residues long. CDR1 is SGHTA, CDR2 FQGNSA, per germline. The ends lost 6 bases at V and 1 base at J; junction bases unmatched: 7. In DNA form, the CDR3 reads TGTGCCAGCAGTATAACTAGCGGGTCATCCTACGAGCAGTACTTC. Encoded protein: CASSITSGSSYEQYF.

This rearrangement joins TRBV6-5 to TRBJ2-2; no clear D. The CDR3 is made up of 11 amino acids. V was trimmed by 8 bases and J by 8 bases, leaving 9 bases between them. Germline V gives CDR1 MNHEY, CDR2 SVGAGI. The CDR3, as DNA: TGTGCCAGCGTCGGAGTGGGGGAGCTGTTTTTT. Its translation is CASVGVGELFF.

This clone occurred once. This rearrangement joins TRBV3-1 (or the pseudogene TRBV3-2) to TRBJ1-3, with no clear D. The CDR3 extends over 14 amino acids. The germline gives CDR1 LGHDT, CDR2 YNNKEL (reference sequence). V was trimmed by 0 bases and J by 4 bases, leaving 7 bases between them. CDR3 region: CASSQEYRGNTIYF. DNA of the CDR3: TGTGCCAGCAGCCAAGAGTACAGAGGAAACACCATATATTTT.

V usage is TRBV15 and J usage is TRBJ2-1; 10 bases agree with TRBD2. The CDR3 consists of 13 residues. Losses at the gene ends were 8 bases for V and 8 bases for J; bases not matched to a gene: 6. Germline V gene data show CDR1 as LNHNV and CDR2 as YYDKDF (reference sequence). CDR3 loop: CATFQRGGYEQFF. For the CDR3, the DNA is TGTGCCACCTTTCAGCGGGGGGGCTATGAGCAGTTCTTC.

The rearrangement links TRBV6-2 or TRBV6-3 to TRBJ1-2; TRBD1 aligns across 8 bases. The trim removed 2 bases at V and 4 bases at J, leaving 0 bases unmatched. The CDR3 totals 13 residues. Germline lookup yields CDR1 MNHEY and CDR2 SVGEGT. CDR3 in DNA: TGTGCCAGCAGTTACACAGGGGGCTATGGCTACACCTTC. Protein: CASSYTGGYGYTF.

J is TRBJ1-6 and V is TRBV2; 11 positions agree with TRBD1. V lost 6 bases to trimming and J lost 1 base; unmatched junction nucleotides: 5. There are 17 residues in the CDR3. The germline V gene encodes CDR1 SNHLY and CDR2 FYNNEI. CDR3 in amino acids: CASSRDRGVSYNSPLHF. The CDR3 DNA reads TGTGCCAGCAGCCGGGACAGGGGGGTATCCTATAATTCACCCCTCCACTTT.